Each of the 23 T cell receptor beta chains below was sequenced from the same sample in a study of T cell responses to AZD1222 COVID-19 vaccine. Some clones are missing from TCRdb's copy, which holds only in-frame ones; the method was immunoSEQ multiplex PCR. This sample yields tens of thousands of clones, of which roughly nine tenths are seen a single time; more than 9% belongs to the top ten. Specimen: peripheral blood, collected 28 days after the second AZD1222 dose. All receptors come from an adult who received the AZD1222 COVID-19 vaccine.

This clone appeared once. The rearrangement links TRBV9 to TRBJ1-4, with D perhaps TRBD1 (6 bases). The CDR3 totals 16 residues. V lost 0 bases to trimming and J lost 3 bases, with 12 bases between them. Per germline, CDR1 SGDLS and CDR2 YYNGEE. The CDR3 region is CASSVGRGVSNEKLFF. The CDR3 nucleotides are TGTGCCAGCAGCGTAGGTAGGGGGGTATCTAATGAAAAACTGTTTTTT. Combining the CDR3 with reference TRBV9 and TRBJ1-4 gives the whole variable domain DSGVTQTPKHLITATGQRVTLRCSPRSGDLSVYWYQQSLDQGLQFLIQYYNGEERAKGNILERFSAQQFPDLHSELNLSSLELGDSALYFCASSVGRGVSNEKLFFGSGTQLSVL.

The chain couples TRBV7-9 to TRBJ2-5, with 8 bases lining up with TRBD2. From germline, CDR1 is SEHNR and CDR2 FQNEAQ (reference sequence). With V trimmed by 6 bases and J by 3 bases, 15 bases remained unmatched. The CDR3 sequence is 17 residues long. This chain's CDR3 is CASSRRGPGGAEETQYF. CDR3 sequence (DNA): TGTGCCAGCAGTCGACGGGGGCCGGGGGGGGCCGAAGAGACCCAGTACTTC. Supplemented by reference TRBV7-9 and TRBJ2-5, the full variable domain reads DTGVSQNPRHKITKRGQNVTFRCDPISEHNRLYWYRQTLGQGPEFLTYFQNEAQLEKSRLLSDRFSAERPKGSFSTLEIQRTEQGDSAMYLCASSRRGPGGAEETQYFGPGTRLLVL.

This chain joins TRBV5-6 and TRBJ2-3; D is possibly TRBD1 (6 bases). The germline V gene has CDR1 SGHDT and CDR2 YYEEEE. This CDR3 comprises 14 residues. V lost 5 bases to trimming and J lost 2 bases, with 12 bases between them. CDR3 amino acids: CASRSGVFTDTQYF. The CDR3 coding sequence is TGTGCCAGCAGGTCAGGGGTCTTCACAGATACGCAGTATTTT.

This sequence joins TRBV2 and TRBJ2-7; no definite D call. The CDR3 is 11 residues long. In germline, CDR1 is SNHLY, CDR2 FYNNEI. The V and J ends lost 4 bases and 6 bases respectively, with 7 bases between them. For the CDR3, the DNA is TGTGCCAGCAGTGGTCGTACCGAGCAGTACTTC. Protein product: CASSGRTEQYF.

The J gene is TRBJ2-7, the V gene TRBV5-1; D unclear. The CDR3 totals 12 residues. Trimming took off 3 bases at V and 7 bases at J, with 11 bases between the two ends. CDR1 and CDR2 (germline): SGHRS, YFSETQ. CDR3 nucleotide sequence: TGCGCCAGCAGCTCCCTCACAACAGAGCAGTACTTC. It yields the protein CASSSLTTEQYF.

The chain links TRBV3-1 (or the pseudogene TRBV3-2) to TRBJ2-7, with 12 bases matching TRBD2. Germline CDR1 is LGHDT and CDR2 is YNNKEL (reference sequence). The CDR3 consists of 19 residues. The V and J ends lost 5 bases and 0 bases, in that order; junction bases with no gene match: 14. CDR3 in amino acids: CASSAPPGLAGYSSYEQYF. CDR3 nucleotides: TGTGCCAGCAGCGCACCCCCGGGACTAGCGGGTTATTCCTCCTACGAGCAGTACTTC.

The chain carries TRBV9 and TRBJ2-7; 7 bases map to TRBD1. The CDR3 runs 14 residues. The V gene's germline CDR1 is SGDLS and CDR2 YYNGEE. The trim removed 2 bases at V and 0 bases at J, leaving 2 bases unmatched. DNA for the CDR3: TGTGCCAGCAGCGTTAGGGACAGCTCCTACGAGCAGTACTTC. Residues: CASSVRDSSYEQYF.

The J gene is TRBJ2-1, the V gene TRBV10-3, with D hard to call. CDR1 and CDR2 from the germline V gene are ENHRY and SYGVKD. The CDR3 has 14 residues. V shed 0 bases and J shed 4 bases, with 7 bases lying between them. This CDR3 reads CAISESGRYNEQFF. The CDR3 DNA is TGTGCCATCAGTGAGTCGGGTAGATACAATGAGCAGTTCTTC.

The J gene is TRBJ1-2, the V gene TRBV19; 7 nucleotides match TRBD1. The germline V gene has CDR1 LNHDA and CDR2 SQIVND (reference sequence). With V trimmed by 9 bases and J by 2 bases, 6 bases remained unmatched. The CDR3 spans 13 residues. CDR3 loop: CASSTGANYGYTF. In nucleotides, the CDR3 is TGTGCCAGCTCAACAGGGGCGAACTATGGCTACACCTTC.

The rearrangement joins TRBV7-2 to TRBJ1-5, with D hard to call. CDR1 SGHTA and CDR2 FQGNSA come from the germline V gene. CDR3 length: 14 amino acids. V dropped 2 bases and J dropped 8 bases, with 13 bases sitting between them. The CDR3 nucleotides are TGTGCCAGCAGCTTAAGGAGCAGTAGGGAGCCCCAGCATTTT. It encodes CASSLRSSREPQHF.

This rearrangement joins TRBV9 to TRBJ1-6; unclear D gene. V gave up 2 bases and J gave up 8 bases, with 8 bases separating them. The CDR3 extends over 13 amino acids. CDR1 is SGDLS, CDR2 YYNGEE, per germline. The CDR3, as DNA: TGTGCCAGCAGCGTCGGCCGCGATTCACCCCTCCACTTT. This gives the protein CASSVGRDSPLHF.

The V call is TRBV25-1, the J call TRBJ1-4; no definite D call. The CDR3 loop spans 15 amino acids. The ends were cut back, 4 bases at V and 1 base at J, with 10 bases in the middle. Germline CDR1 MGHDK, CDR2 SYGVNS. CDR3 coding DNA: TGTGCCAGCAGTGGGGGAAGCGGAACTAATGAAAAACTGTTTTTT. It codes for CASSGGSGTNEKLFF.

This chain joins TRBV6-5 and TRBJ2-6, with D possibly TRBD1 on 6 matching bases. The V and J ends lost 5 bases and 2 bases respectively, with 10 bases between them. This CDR3 has 15 residues. The V gene's germline CDR1 is MNHEY and CDR2 SVGAGI. CDR3 residues: CASSTGTTGANVLTF. The CDR3, as DNA: TGTGCCAGCAGTACCGGGACAACTGGGGCCAACGTCCTGACTTTC.

The chain links TRBV6-5 to TRBJ2-7; 7 positions agree with TRBD1. The germline V gene encodes CDR1 MNHEY and CDR2 SVGAGI. The CDR3 covers 14 residues. With 6 bases clipped from V and 3 bases from J, the junction kept 8 bases outside the gene matches. The chain's CDR3 is CASRRQGSDYEQYF. The CDR3 nucleotides read TGTGCCAGCAGGAGACAGGGTTCTGACTACGAGCAGTACTTC.

This chain connects TRBV27 to TRBJ1-4; no clear D. Germline V gives CDR1 MNHEY, CDR2 SMNVEV (reference sequence). This CDR3 comprises 13 residues. Trimming took 10 bases from V and 7 from J, leaving 16 bases between them. The CDR3 nucleotides are TGTGCCACCCGTATGAGTTCTGCTGAAAAACTGTTTTTT. It translates to CATRMSSAEKLFF.

J is TRBJ1-3 and V is TRBV5-4; 7 nucleotides line up with TRBD1. With V trimmed by 0 bases and J by 0 bases, 0 bases remained unmatched. Germline V CDR1 and CDR2: SGHNT, YYREEE (reference sequence). The CDR3 is 15 residues long. The CDR3 sequence: CASSLAGGSGNTIYF. DNA for the CDR3: TGTGCCAGCAGCTTGGCAGGGGGCTCTGGAAACACCATATATTTT.

In its sample, this clone was seen once. The CDR3: CASSTGTSGVTDTQYF. In DNA, the CDR3 is TGTGCCAGCAGCACCGGGACTAGCGGGGTCACAGATACGCAGTATTTT. J is TRBJ2-3 and V is TRBV9; 13 bases match TRBD2. The germline V gene has CDR1 SGDLS and CDR2 YYNGEE. The CDR3 is 16 residues long. The V segment lost 4 bases and the J segment 2 bases; nucleotides outside the gene matches: 4.

The J gene is TRBJ2-1, the V gene TRBV7-8; 11 bases line up with TRBD2. Unmatched junction bases numbered 5, after V lost 3 bases and J lost 7 bases. Germline CDR1 is SGHVS and CDR2 is FQNEAQ. CDR3 length: 15 residues. In DNA, the CDR3 is TGTGCCAGCAGCTTCGCTAGCGGGGGGAGGAATGAGCAGTTCTTC. Amino acid sequence: CASSFASGGRNEQFF.

This chain links TRBV5-4 with TRBJ1-1; the D is unclear. CDR1 and CDR2 from the germline V gene are SGHNT and YYREEE (reference sequence). This CDR3 spans 15 amino acids. Trimming took 4 bases from V and 0 from J, leaving 13 bases between them. CDR3 sequence: CASSVESTLNTEAFF. In DNA, the CDR3 is TGTGCCAGCAGCGTTGAATCTACCCTGAACACTGAAGCTTTCTTT.

The chain couples TRBV28 to TRBJ1-2, with 11 positions matching TRBD1. Trimming took 5 bases from V and 3 from J; bases not matched to a gene: 5. Germline lookup yields CDR1 MDHEN and CDR2 SYDVKM. This CDR3 has 15 amino acids. The CDR3 nucleotides read TGTGCCAGCAGTCAAAGGGACAGGGGGGACTATGGCTACACCTTC. It specifies CASSQRDRGDYGYTF.

J is TRBJ2-5 and V is TRBV27, with no clear D. The CDR3 runs 13 residues. Germline CDR1 and CDR2: MNHEY and SMNVEV (reference sequence). Trimming cost V 6 bases and J 2 bases, with 10 bases left between them. This CDR3 reads CASRPTIQETQYF. The DNA for the CDR3 is TGTGCCAGCAGGCCGACCATACAAGAGACCCAGTACTTC.

CDR3 loop: CASSRARGLNTIYF. CDR3 in DNA: TGTGCCAGCAGCCGAGCCCGAGGGTTAAACACCATATATTTT. The chain uses TRBV14 and TRBJ1-3; D is undetermined. Germline V gene sequence: CDR1 SGHDN, CDR2 FVKESK. V shed 4 bases and J shed 6 bases, with 13 bases lying between them. This CDR3 comprises 14 residues.

The chain recombines TRBV27 with TRBJ2-7; 7 bases are a match to TRBD2. Germline CDR1 is MNHEY and CDR2 is SMNVEV (reference sequence). The CDR3 loop spans 14 amino acids. Trimming took 4 bases from V and 5 from J; bases not matched to a gene: 8. The CDR3 spells CASSSTPRGDEQYF. CDR3 nucleotides: TGTGCCAGCAGTTCCACTCCACGGGGGGACGAGCAGTACTTC.